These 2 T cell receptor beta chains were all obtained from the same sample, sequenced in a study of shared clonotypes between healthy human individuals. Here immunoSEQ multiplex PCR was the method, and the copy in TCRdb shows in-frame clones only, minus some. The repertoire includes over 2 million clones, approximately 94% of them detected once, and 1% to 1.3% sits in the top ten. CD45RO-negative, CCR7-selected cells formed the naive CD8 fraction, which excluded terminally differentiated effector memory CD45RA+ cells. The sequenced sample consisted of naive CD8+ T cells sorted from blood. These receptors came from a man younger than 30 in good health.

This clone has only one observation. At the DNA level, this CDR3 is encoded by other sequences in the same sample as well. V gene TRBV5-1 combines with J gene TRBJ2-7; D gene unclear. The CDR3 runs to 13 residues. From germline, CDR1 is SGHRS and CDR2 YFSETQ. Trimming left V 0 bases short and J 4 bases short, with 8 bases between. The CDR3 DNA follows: TGCGCCAGCAGCTTGGAGGTGACTTACGAGCAGTACTTC. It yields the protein CASSLEVTYEQYF. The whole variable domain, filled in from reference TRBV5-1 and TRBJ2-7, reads KAGVTQTPRYLIKTRGQQVTLSCSPISGHRSVSWYQQTPGQGLQFLFEYFSETQRNKGNFPGRFSGRQFSNSRSEMNVSTLELGDSALYLCASSLEVTYEQYFGPGTRLTVT.

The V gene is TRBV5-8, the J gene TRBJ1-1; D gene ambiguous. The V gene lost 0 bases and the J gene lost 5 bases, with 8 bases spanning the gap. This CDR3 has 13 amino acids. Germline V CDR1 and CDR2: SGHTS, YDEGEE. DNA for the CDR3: TGTGCCAGCAGCTTGGAACCTAGGACTGAAGCTTTCTTT. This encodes CASSLEPRTEAFF. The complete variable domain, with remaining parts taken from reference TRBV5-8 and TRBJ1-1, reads EAGVTQSPTHLIKTRGQQATLRCSPISGHTSVYWYQQALGLGLQFLLWYDEGEERNRGNFPPRFSGRQFPNYSSELNVNALELEDSALYLCASSLEPRTEAFFGQGTRLTVV.